These T cell receptor beta chains were read from a single sample in a study of cytomegalovirus exposure and HLA in healthy donors. Here immunoSEQ multiplex PCR was the method, and the copy in TCRdb shows in-frame clones only, minus some. The sample gives approximately 270,000 clones, 85% to 90% of which show up once; under 0.4% is in the top ten. Sample: PBMCs. The receptor source for this set is a woman younger than 35 in good health and CMV-seronegative. CDR3s include the opening cysteine and the closing phenylalanine or tryptophan. The D gene is left open where the match is weak. Only some rows state a clone size, as once, few, many or a class for expanded clones.

once	TRBD1	TRBV30	TRBJ1-1	CACRDRYGTEAFF	TGTGCCTGTCGGGACAGGTATGGGACTGAAGCTTTCTTT
.	.	TRBV11-1	TRBJ2-5	CATARGGQETQYF	TGTGCCACCGCGAGGGGGGGTCAAGAGACCCAGTACTTC
once	.	TRBV5-8	TRBJ1-2	CASSSLGTSLYGYTF	TGTGCCAGCAGCAGCCTGGGCACGTCCCTATATGGCTACACCTTC
.	TRBD2	TRBV28	TRBJ2-3	CASSFPGLAGGYPDTQYF	TGTGCCAGCAGTTTCCCCGGACTAGCGGGGGGCTATCCAGATACGCAGTATTTT
once	TRBD1	TRBV28	TRBJ2-3	CASSLGQGSGDTQYF	TGTGCCAGCAGTTTGGGACAGGGTTCGGGAGATACGCAGTATTTT
.	TRBD1	TRBV28	TRBJ2-7	CASSLGTEYEQYF	TGTGCCAGCAGTTTAGGGACAGAGTACGAGCAGTACTTC
.	TRBD1	TRBV29-1	TRBJ1-4	CSVEEGAGGDEKLFF	TGCAGCGTTGAAGAGGGGGCAGGGGGCGACGAAAAACTGTTTTTT
.	TRBD1	TRBV5-1	TRBJ2-5	CASSSGTGKETQYF	TGCGCCAGCAGTTCCGGGACAGGGAAAGAGACCCAGTACTTC
.	.	TRBV15	TRBJ1-3	CATGKGAGETQRGSGNTIYF	TGTGCCACGGGGAAAGGGGCAGGCGAGACACAAAGGGGCTCTGGAAACACCATATATTTT
.	.	TRBV7-3	TRBJ1-1	CASSASGSGEAFF	TGTGCCAGCAGCGCTTCAGGGTCGGGTGAAGCTTTCTTT
few	TRBD2	TRBV10-1	TRBJ2-5	CASSENVKAGGQETQYF	TGCGCCAGCAGTGAGAATGTGAAAGCGGGGGGCCAAGAGACCCAGTACTTC
once	TRBD2	TRBV28	TRBJ2-5	CASSPTSGGLQETQYF	TGTGCCAGCAGTCCGACTAGCGGGGGGCTCCAAGAGACCCAGTACTTC
.	.	TRBV28	TRBJ1-1	CASSFAPVNTEAFF	TGTGCCAGCAGTTTCGCCCCGGTGAACACTGAAGCTTTCTTT
.	.	TRBV4-1	TRBJ1-3	CASSQDPPQGLGDTIYF	TGCGCCAGCAGCCAAGACCCCCCGCAGGGATTAGGGGACACCATATATTTT
.	.	TRBV11-2	TRBJ1-1	CASSYPERFISEAFF	TGTGCCAGCAGCTACCCGGAGAGGTTCATTTCCGAAGCTTTCTTT
.	TRBD1	TRBV13	TRBJ2-2	CASSSLPGQGVTGELFF	TGTGCCAGCTCGAGCTTGCCGGGACAGGGGGTCACCGGGGAGCTGTTTTTT
.	.	TRBV5-6	TRBJ1-3	CASSLEPTQGLGHTIYF	TGTGCCAGCAGCTTGGAACCCACTCAGGGGTTGGGGCACACCATATATTTT
.	.	TRBV5-4	TRBJ1-1	CASSLSNTGFATEAFF	TGTGCCAGCAGTTTATCCAACACAGGGTTTGCGACTGAAGCTTTCTTT
.	.	TRBV13	TRBJ2-1	CASSGEADNEQFF	TGTGCCAGCAGCGGGGAGGCTGACAATGAGCAGTTCTTC
.	TRBD1	TRBV27	TRBJ1-2	CASSPLTGGIGYTF	TGTGCCAGCAGTCCCTTGACAGGGGGCATCGGCTACACCTTC
.	.	TRBV5-6	TRBJ1-2	CATRGRIGANGYTF	TGTGCGACACGAGGAAGGATAGGGGCTAATGGCTACACCTTC
.	TRBD1	TRBV28	TRBJ1-2	CASSDGQGAGYGYTF	TGTGCCAGCAGTGACGGACAGGGGGCGGGATATGGCTACACCTTC
.	.	TRBV29-1	TRBJ2-1	CSVTSGGLNNEQFF	TGCAGCGTTACTTCAGGCGGACTAAACAATGAGCAGTTCTTC
.	.	TRBV4-1	TRBJ2-1	CASSQFGVRAGTAGDEQFF	TGCGCCAGCAGCCAATTTGGGGTGAGGGCAGGGACAGCGGGGGATGAGCAGTTCTTC
.	.	TRBV19	TRBJ2-1	CASSRGGNEQFF	TGTGCCAGTAGTAGGGGCGGCAATGAGCAGTTCTTC
.	.	TRBV5-1	TRBJ1-1	CASRNRAEAFF	TGCGCCAGCAGAAACAGGGCTGAAGCTTTCTTT
.	.	TRBV19	TRBJ2-5	CASSIGLHGTQYF	TGTGCCAGTAGTATTGGACTGCACGGGACCCAGTACTTC
.	TRBD2	TRBV7-6	TRBJ2-5	CASSSTSGGQETQYF	TGTGCCAGCAGCTCGACTAGCGGGGGACAAGAGACCCAGTACTTC